Below, 10 T cell receptor beta chains from the same sample are listed, as sequenced in a study of blood T cell repertoires in COVID-19. The table came from immunoSEQ multiplex PCR; TCRdb's copy has only in-frame clones and leaves some out. The sample includes about 250,000 clones, around 85% of them seen just once. The sample comprised PBMCs or T cells enriched from blood (not recorded which). The receptors originated from a woman in her fifties or sixties with acute COVID-19.

This clone has more than one count but fewer than ten. The chain uses TRBV3-1 (or the pseudogene TRBV3-2) and TRBJ2-7; 9 bases match TRBD1. The V gene's germline CDR1 is LGHDT and CDR2 YNNKEL (reference sequence). The CDR3 covers 17 residues. Trimming removed 0 bases from V and 4 bases from J; junction bases left unmatched: 10. The CDR3 bases are TGTGCCAGCAGCCAAGATGTAAATACAGGGGGCCCGTACGAGCAGTACTTC. The encoded protein is CASSQDVNTGGPYEQYF.

The gene calls are TRBV29-1 and TRBJ1-2, with a tentative D call TRBD1 (6 bases). V lost 6 bases, J lost 3 bases, and 14 bases lay in between. CDR1 SQVTM and CDR2 ANQGSEA come from the germline V gene. This CDR3 has 13 amino acids. The CDR3 nucleotides read TGCAGCGTGGGGGTGGCAGGGGACTATGGCTACACCTTC. Protein product: CSVGVAGDYGYTF.

V is TRBV5-1 and J is TRBJ1-1; 8 nucleotides agree with TRBD1. The CDR3 consists of 14 residues. The germline CDR1 and CDR2 sequences are SGHRS and YFSETQ. V dropped 4 bases and J dropped 5; count of bases not matched to a gene: 7. This chain's CDR3 is CASSTGQGGTEAFF. CDR3 nucleotide sequence: TGCGCCAGCAGCACCGGACAGGGTGGGACTGAAGCTTTCTTT.

The chain links TRBV10-3 to TRBJ2-1; a weak D match, TRBD1 (6 bases). Germline-derived CDR1 and CDR2 are ENHRY and SYGVKD. V was shortened by 2 bases and J by 9 bases, with 17 bases between the two germline ends. CDR3 length equals 15 residues. CDR3 DNA: TGTGCCATCAGTGAGGGGGGACGGTCGACAGGTGAGCAGTTCTTC. Protein product: CAISEGGRSTGEQFF.

The chain uses TRBV3-1 (or the pseudogene TRBV3-2) and TRBJ2-1, with D maybe TRBD2 (6 bases). V lost 1 base and J lost 5, with 15 bases in between. Looked up from germline, CDR1 is LGHDT and CDR2 is YNNKEL (reference sequence). CDR3 length equals 16 residues. CDR3 sequence reads: CASSQAASAGHNEQFF. The CDR3 coding sequence is TGTGCCAGCAGCCAAGCGGCTAGCGCAGGGCACAATGAGCAGTTCTTC.

The chain has TRBV7-2 and TRBJ1-2, with 7 nucleotides matching TRBD1. With V trimmed by 1 base and J by 0 bases, 5 bases remained unmatched. This CDR3 region has 16 residues. CDR1 is SGHTA and CDR2 is FQGNSA in the germline V gene. DNA of the CDR3: TGTGCCAGCAGCTTAGGAGACAGGGCTGCTAACTATGGCTACACCTTC. It is translated as CASSLGDRAANYGYTF.

This chain joins TRBV7-9 and TRBJ1-6; D is unresolved. Trimming took 5 bases from V and 0 from J, leaving 11 bases between them. The CDR3 is 16 residues long. Germline CDR1 and CDR2: SEHNR and FQNEAQ (reference sequence). The CDR3 loop reads CASSPGLSSYNSPLHF. In nucleotides, the CDR3 is TGTGCCAGCAGCCCAGGCCTGAGCTCCTATAATTCACCCCTCCACTTT.

The rearrangement uses TRBV7-8 and TRBJ2-2; 10 nucleotides match TRBD1. The V gene end was trimmed by 2 bases and the J gene end by 5 bases; junction bases not matched to a gene: 5. Per the germline V gene, CDR1 is SGHVS and CDR2 is FQNEAQ. The CDR3 is 16 amino acids. CDR3 loop: CASSLRTGGGTGELFF. The CDR3, as DNA: TGTGCCAGCAGCTTACGGACAGGGGGTGGTACCGGGGAGCTGTTTTTT.

The table lists this clone with many counts. CDR3 nucleotide sequence: TGCGCCAGCAGCTTGGAGGCAGGGCGGCAGCCCCAGCATTTT. It codes for CASSLEAGRQPQHF. V gene TRBV5-1 combines with J gene TRBJ1-5; a weak D match, TRBD1 (5 bases). The CDR3 has 14 residues. Germline V gene lookup returns CDR1 SGHRS and CDR2 YFSETQ. V lost 0 bases and J lost 7, with 11 bases in between.

The V gene is TRBV21-1, the J gene TRBJ1-6; the tabulated D call, TRBD1, remains unverified against the DNA. TRBV21-1 is a pseudogene segment. The CDR3 runs to 19 residues. The CDR3 reads CASSPRKLAGATNNSPLHF. CDR3 coding DNA: TGTGCCAGCAGCCCCCGAAAACTCGCAGGGGCGACCAATAATTCACCCCTCCACTTT.